The clone carrying this T cell receptor (beta chain) came up once. The antigen remains unidentified. The V end was cut by 2 bases, the J end by 7 bases, with 15 bases between. The CDR3 spans 14 residues. The germline CDR1 and CDR2 sequences are GTSNPN and SVGIG (reference sequence). This specimen comes from a study of cytomegalovirus exposure and HLA in healthy donors. The study's findings and limits: At a 0.05 false discovery rate, a later analysis found 16,951 TCR beta sequences to be associated with HLA alleles. Relative to the roughly 700-donor mean, N-insertions were reportedly fewer in an Asian-associated ancestry cluster in a later analysis. Later analysis revealed greater clonal expansion in HLA-associated TCR beta chains than in equally common others.

The PCR contained 60 Vbeta and 13 Jbeta primers. Assay used: immunoSEQ multiplex PCR; TCRdb lists only in-frame clones, some missing. Of approximately 100,000 clones listed, roughly 79% were seen once; the top ten hold about 4.1%. Sequencing input: PBMCs. J is TRBJ1-5 and V is TRBV30; D is unresolved. The clonotype was recovered from a man between 45 and 60 years old in good health and CMV-seropositive. The CDR3 DNA reads TGTGCCTGGAGTAGCGGGCAAGCTGGACAGCCCCAGCATTTT. Its protein product is CAWSSGQAGQPQHF. Full variable domain (rest looked up from reference TRBV30 and TRBJ1-5): SQTIHQWPATLVQPVGSPLSLECTVEGTSNPNLYWYRQAAGRGLQLLFYSVGIGQISSEVPQNLSASRPQDRQFILSSKKLLLSDSGFYLCAWSSGQAGQPQHFGDGTRLSIL.